This record looks at one TCR beta chain sequence and its context. Original data processing: Estimation of nucleated cell counts relied on the amplification of reference gene primers. Assay: immunoSEQ multiplex PCR; the TCRdb copy retains only in-frame clones and omits some. V and J calls and clone size are as listed in that table; D and trimming were resolved from the DNA. The sample lists some 80,000 clones, around nine tenths occurring once. This sample was included in a study of blood T cell repertoires in COVID-19. Across the whole study: Italy, Spain and the United States were the sources of the convalescent and acute COVID-19 samples. T cells, B-cell-depleted T cells, or PBMCs provided the cDNA or gDNA that served as material.

There are 12 residues in the CDR3. Germline V gives CDR1 SGHTA, CDR2 FQGTGA. The chain carries TRBV7-3 and TRBJ2-5; 7 nucleotides agree with TRBD2. The clonotype originates from a woman older than 75 with acute or convalescent COVID-19. Sequencing was performed on peripheral blood. As DNA, the CDR3 is TGTGCAAGAGCGGGGTGGGGAGAGACCCAGTACTTC. Protein: CARAGWGETQYF.